These 16 T cell receptor beta chains were all obtained from the same sample, sequenced in a study of shared clonotypes between healthy human individuals. Repertoires were generated with immunoSEQ multiplex PCR, while TCRdb's copy carries only in-frame clones and drops some. The repertoire consists of around 620,000 clones, with approximately 96% occurring once and the leading ten covering over 0.1%. Naive CD8 cells lacked CD45RO and underwent positive selection for CCR7, leaving out terminally differentiated effector memory CD45RA+ cells. The specimen sequenced was naive CD8+ T cells sorted from blood. The source of these receptors is a woman aged 25 to 39 in good health.

The chain joins TRBV5-6 to TRBJ2-6; D is ambiguous. CDR3 length equals 17 residues. The V end lost 0 bases, the J end lost 0 bases, and 10 bases lay between the germline ends. The germline V gene has CDR1 SGHDT and CDR2 YYEEEE. CDR3 residues: CASSLVGIGSGANVLTF. CDR3 nucleotide sequence: TGTGCCAGCAGCTTGGTAGGGATAGGCTCTGGGGCCAACGTCCTGACTTTC.

This chain uses TRBV10-2 with TRBJ2-2; 10 bases agree with TRBD2. J lost 6 bases, V lost 7 bases, and 8 bases had no gene match. Germline CDR1 reads WSHSY; CDR2 reads SAAADI. This CDR3 region has 15 residues. The CDR3, as DNA: TGCGCCAGCACTCTAGCGGGAGACCTTTCCGGGGAGCTGTTTTTT. Translated, it gives CASTLAGDLSGELFF.

The chain employs TRBV12-5 and TRBJ2-2, with D perhaps matching TRBD1 or TRBD2 (5 bases each). Trimming took 0 bases from V and 2 from J, leaving 16 bases between them. The CDR3 is 18 residues long. The germline V gene encodes CDR1 LGHNT and CDR2 FRNRAP. CDR3 in DNA: TGTGCTAGTGGTTTGGTAAGGACGGGACGAGTAAACACCGGGGAGCTGTTTTTT. As protein: CASGLVRTGRVNTGELFF.

The rearrangement links TRBV6-5 to TRBJ2-7; no clear D gene. The CDR3 is 13 amino acids. The ends were cut back, 4 bases at V and 3 bases at J, with 10 bases in the middle. Germline assignment: CDR1 MNHEY and CDR2 SVGAGI. CDR3 DNA sequence: TGTGCCAGCAGTTTCGGTCATTACTACGAGCAGTACTTC. Translated: CASSFGHYYEQYF.

The chain links TRBV27 to TRBJ2-7; TRBD1 matches 7 bases. Germline CDR1 reads MNHEY; CDR2 reads SMNVEV (reference sequence). The CDR3 length is 14 residues. The V segment lost 5 bases and the J segment 4 bases; nucleotides outside the gene matches: 8. The CDR3 sequence is CASSRGQIGYEQYF. CDR3 in DNA: TGTGCCAGCAGTAGGGGACAGATTGGATACGAGCAGTACTTC.

The chain couples TRBV5-6 to TRBJ2-7; TRBD2 agrees at 7 bases. J gave up 2 bases and V 2 bases, and 4 bases lay outside the gene matches. This CDR3 has 14 residues. Per germline, CDR1 SGHDT and CDR2 YYEEEE. CDR3 sequence reads: CASSFGTTAYEQYF. The CDR3 DNA reads TGTGCCAGCAGCTTCGGGACTACCGCCTACGAGCAGTACTTC. Combining the CDR3 with reference TRBV5-6 and TRBJ2-7 gives the whole variable domain DAGVTQSPTHLIKTRGQQVTLRCSPKSGHDTVSWYQQALGQGPQFIFQYYEEEERQRGNFPDRFSGHQFPNYSSELNVNALLLGDSALYLCASSFGTTAYEQYFGPGTRLTVT.

The V call is TRBV19, the J call TRBJ1-5; TRBD1 might be the D (6 bases). The CDR3 covers 15 residues. Trimming removed 9 bases at V and 4 bases at J, with 19 bases between. The V gene's germline CDR1 is LNHDA and CDR2 SQIVND (reference sequence). CDR3 protein: CASRSGDNGNQPQHF. CDR3 sequence (DNA): TGTGCCAGCCGGTCTGGGGACAATGGAAATCAGCCCCAGCATTTT.

In DNA, the CDR3 is TGTGCCAGTAGTTTTATTTACGAGCAGTACTTC. Amino acids: CASSFIYEQYF. The genes are TRBV19 and TRBJ2-7; D call uncertain. Germline CDR1 and CDR2: LNHDA and SQIVND (reference sequence). The V gene lost 5 bases and the J gene lost 4 bases, with 6 bases spanning the gap. The CDR3 has 11 residues.

The chain couples TRBV20-1 to TRBJ2-1; D is unresolved. The CDR3 runs 10 residues. Germline CDR1 is DFQATT and CDR2 is SNEGSKA (reference sequence). Trimming left V 7 bases short and J 10 bases short, with 11 bases between. Here the CDR3 DNA reads TGCAGTGTTCTAGGGCTCGAGCAGTTCTTC. Amino acid sequence: CSVLGLEQFF.

This chain joins TRBV5-1 and TRBJ2-3; 12 nucleotides match TRBD2. Germline lookup yields CDR1 SGHRS and CDR2 YFSETQ. This CDR3 spans 17 amino acids. Trimming took 4 bases from V and 0 from J; bases not matched to a gene: 6. In DNA, the CDR3 is TGCGCCAGCAGCGACAGACTAGCGGGGGTTAGCACAGATACGCAGTATTTT. It specifies CASSDRLAGVSTDTQYF.

CDR3: CAISTGTSGRFYNEQFF. CDR3 coding DNA: TGTGCCATCAGTACCGGGACTAGCGGGAGGTTCTACAATGAGCAGTTCTTC. The J gene is TRBJ2-1, the V gene TRBV10-3, with 15 bases fitting TRBD2. V dropped 5 bases and J dropped 3; count of bases not matched to a gene: 5. The CDR3 contains 17 residues. Germline V CDR1 and CDR2: ENHRY, SYGVKD.

V gene TRBV10-3 combines with J gene TRBJ1-2; D might be TRBD1 (5 bases). Trimming took 7 bases from V and 4 from J, leaving 16 bases between them. This CDR3 region has 14 residues. From germline, CDR1 is ENHRY and CDR2 SYGVKD. The CDR3 spells CAITGGEASYGYTF. The CDR3 DNA reads TGTGCCATCACTGGAGGGGAAGCTTCCTATGGCTACACCTTC.

The rearrangement joins TRBV19 to TRBJ2-7; D is undetermined. This CDR3 region has 16 residues. The germline V gene has CDR1 LNHDA and CDR2 SQIVND (reference sequence). V dropped 5 bases and J dropped 2 bases, with 19 bases sitting between them. CDR3 amino acids: CASSARTETRPYEQYF. CDR3 coding DNA: TGTGCCAGTAGTGCCCGGACCGAGACGAGGCCCTACGAGCAGTACTTC.

The genes are TRBV28 and TRBJ2-7, with D perhaps TRBD2 (5 bases). CDR1 is MDHEN, CDR2 SYDVKM, per germline. The CDR3 sequence is 14 residues long. The ends were cut back, 6 bases at V and 4 bases at J, with 16 bases in the middle. Here the CDR3 reads CASSPGVLMYEQYF. Here the CDR3 DNA reads TGTGCCAGCAGCCCCGGGGTCCTGATGTACGAGCAGTACTTC.

The V call is TRBV7-8, the J call TRBJ2-1, with D perhaps matching TRBD1 or TRBD2 (7 bases each). Trimming left V 3 bases short and J 8 bases short, with 20 bases between. Germline lookup yields CDR1 SGHVS and CDR2 FQNEAQ. This CDR3 is 16 amino acids long. CDR3 loop: CASSFRQGGGPDEQFF. DNA for the CDR3: TGTGCCAGCAGCTTCCGACAGGGAGGGGGGCCGGATGAGCAGTTCTTC.

This clone appeared once. The chain has TRBV27 and TRBJ2-7, with 10 bases lining up with TRBD2. The V gene end was trimmed by 2 bases and the J gene end by 4 bases; junction bases not matched to a gene: 5. CDR3 length: 15 amino acids. CDR1 and CDR2 (germline): MNHEY, SMNVEV (reference sequence). The CDR3 here is CASSLRLAGAYEQYF. The DNA of the CDR3 is TGTGCCAGCAGTTTAAGGCTAGCGGGAGCTTACGAGCAGTACTTC.